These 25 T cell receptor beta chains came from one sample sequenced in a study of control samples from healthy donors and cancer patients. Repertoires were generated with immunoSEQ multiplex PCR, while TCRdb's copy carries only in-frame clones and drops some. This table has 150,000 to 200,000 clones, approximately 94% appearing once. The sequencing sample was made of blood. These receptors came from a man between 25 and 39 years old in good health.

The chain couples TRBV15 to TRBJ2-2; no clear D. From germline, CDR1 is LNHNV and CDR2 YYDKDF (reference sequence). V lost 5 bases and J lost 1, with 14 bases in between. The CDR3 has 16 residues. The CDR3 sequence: CATSPPRRQNTGELFF. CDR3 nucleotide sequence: TGTGCCACCAGCCCACCCCGTCGTCAGAACACCGGGGAGCTGTTTTTT.

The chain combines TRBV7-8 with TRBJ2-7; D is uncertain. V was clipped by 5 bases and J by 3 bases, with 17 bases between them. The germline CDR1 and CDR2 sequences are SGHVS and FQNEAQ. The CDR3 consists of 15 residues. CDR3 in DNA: TGTGCCAGCAGCCGAGGACGGAGTCTCTTCTACGAGCAGTACTTC. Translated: CASSRGRSLFYEQYF.

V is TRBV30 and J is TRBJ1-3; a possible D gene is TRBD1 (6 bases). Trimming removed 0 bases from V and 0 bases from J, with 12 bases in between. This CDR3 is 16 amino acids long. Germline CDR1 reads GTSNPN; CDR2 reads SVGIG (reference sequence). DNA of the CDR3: TGTGCCTGGAGTGTACTGACAGGCCTCTCTGGAAACACCATATATTTT. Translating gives CAWSVLTGLSGNTIYF.

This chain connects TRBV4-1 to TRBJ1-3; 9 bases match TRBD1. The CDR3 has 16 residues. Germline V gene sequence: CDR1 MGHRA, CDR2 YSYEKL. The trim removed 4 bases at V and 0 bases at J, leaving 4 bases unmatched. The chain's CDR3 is CASSRGQGRSGNTIYF. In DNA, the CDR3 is TGCGCCAGCAGCCGGGGACAGGGCCGCTCTGGAAACACCATATATTTT.

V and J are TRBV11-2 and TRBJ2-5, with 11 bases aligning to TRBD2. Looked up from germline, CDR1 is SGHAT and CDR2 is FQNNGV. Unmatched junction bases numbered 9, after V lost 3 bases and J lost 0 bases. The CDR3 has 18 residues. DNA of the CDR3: TGTGCCAGCAGCTTTAGGCTAGCGGGAGGCCCGAACCAAGAGACCCAGTACTTC. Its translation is CASSFRLAGGPNQETQYF.

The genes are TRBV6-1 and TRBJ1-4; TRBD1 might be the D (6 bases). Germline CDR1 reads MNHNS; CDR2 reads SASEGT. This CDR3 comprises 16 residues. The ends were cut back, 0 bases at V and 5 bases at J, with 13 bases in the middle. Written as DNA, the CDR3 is TGTGCCAGCAGTGAAGCCTCAGGGGAGGGGAATGAAAAACTGTTTTTT. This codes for CASSEASGEGNEKLFF.

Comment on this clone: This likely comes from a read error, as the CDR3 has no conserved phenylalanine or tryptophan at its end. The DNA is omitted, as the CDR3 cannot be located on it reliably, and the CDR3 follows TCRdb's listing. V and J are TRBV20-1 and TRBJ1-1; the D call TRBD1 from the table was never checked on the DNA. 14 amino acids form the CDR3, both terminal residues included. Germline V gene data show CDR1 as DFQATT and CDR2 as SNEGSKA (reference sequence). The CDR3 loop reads CSASSGQGEGEGSV.

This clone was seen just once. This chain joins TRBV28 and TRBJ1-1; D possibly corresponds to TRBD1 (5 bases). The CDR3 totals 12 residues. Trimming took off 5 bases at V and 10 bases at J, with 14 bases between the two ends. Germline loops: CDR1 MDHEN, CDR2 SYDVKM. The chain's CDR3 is CASSEGRGRAFF. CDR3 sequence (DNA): TGTGCCAGCAGTGAGGGACGGGGTAGAGCTTTCTTT.

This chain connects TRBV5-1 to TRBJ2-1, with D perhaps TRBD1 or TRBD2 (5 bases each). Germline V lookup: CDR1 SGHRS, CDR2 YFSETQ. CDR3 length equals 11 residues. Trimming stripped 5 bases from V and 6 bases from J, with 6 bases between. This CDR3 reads CASRRGNEQFF. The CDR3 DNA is TGCGCCAGCAGGAGGGGCAATGAGCAGTTCTTC.

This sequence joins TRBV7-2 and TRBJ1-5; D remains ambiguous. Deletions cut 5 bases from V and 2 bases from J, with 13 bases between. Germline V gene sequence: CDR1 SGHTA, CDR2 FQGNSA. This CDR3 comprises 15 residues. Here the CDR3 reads CASSQSRKRNQPQHF. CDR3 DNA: TGTGCCAGCAGCCAGTCCCGGAAACGCAATCAGCCCCAGCATTTT. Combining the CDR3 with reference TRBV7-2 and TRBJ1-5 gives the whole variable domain GAGVSQSPSNKVTEKGKDVELRCDPISGHTALYWYRQSLGQGLEFLIYFQGNSAPDKSGLPSDRFSAERTGGSVSTLTIQRTQQEDSAVYLCASSQSRKRNQPQHFGDGTRLSIL.

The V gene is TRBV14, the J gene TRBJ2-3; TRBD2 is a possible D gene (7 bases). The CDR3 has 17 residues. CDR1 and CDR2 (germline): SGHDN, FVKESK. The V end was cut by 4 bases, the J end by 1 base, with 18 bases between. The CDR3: CASSPWRGGPGTDTQYF. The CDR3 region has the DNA TGTGCCAGCAGCCCGTGGAGGGGGGGCCCAGGCACAGATACGCAGTATTTT.

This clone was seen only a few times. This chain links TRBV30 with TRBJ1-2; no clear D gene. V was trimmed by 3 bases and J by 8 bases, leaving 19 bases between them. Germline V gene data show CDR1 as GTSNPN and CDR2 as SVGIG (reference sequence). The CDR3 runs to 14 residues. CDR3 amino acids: CAWSPPGFIGGYTF. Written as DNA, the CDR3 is TGTGCCTGGAGCCCGCCAGGTTTCATAGGGGGCTACACCTTC.

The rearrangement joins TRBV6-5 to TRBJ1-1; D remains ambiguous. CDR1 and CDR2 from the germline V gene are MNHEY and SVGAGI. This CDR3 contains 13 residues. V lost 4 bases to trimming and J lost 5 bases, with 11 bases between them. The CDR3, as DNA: TGTGCCAGCAGTTCCAACCTAAGGACTGAAGCTTTCTTT. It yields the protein CASSSNLRTEAFF.

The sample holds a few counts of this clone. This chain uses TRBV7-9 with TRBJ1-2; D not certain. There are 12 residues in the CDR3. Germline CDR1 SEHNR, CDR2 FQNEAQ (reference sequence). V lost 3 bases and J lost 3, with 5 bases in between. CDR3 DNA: TGTGCCAGCAGCTTCACGGACTATGGCTACACCTTC. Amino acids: CASSFTDYGYTF.

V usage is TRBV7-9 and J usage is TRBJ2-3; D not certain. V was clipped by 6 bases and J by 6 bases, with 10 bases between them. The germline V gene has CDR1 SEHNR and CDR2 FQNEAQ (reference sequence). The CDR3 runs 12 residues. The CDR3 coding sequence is TGTGCCAGCAGTTTTGGTAGGGATACGCAGTATTTT. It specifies CASSFGRDTQYF.

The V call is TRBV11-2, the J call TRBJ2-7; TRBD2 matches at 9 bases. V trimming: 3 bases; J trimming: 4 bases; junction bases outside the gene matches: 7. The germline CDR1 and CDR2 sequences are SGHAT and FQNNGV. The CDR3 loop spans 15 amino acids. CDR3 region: CASSFAAGGQYEQYF. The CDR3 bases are TGTGCCAGCAGCTTTGCCGCGGGGGGGCAGTACGAGCAGTACTTC.

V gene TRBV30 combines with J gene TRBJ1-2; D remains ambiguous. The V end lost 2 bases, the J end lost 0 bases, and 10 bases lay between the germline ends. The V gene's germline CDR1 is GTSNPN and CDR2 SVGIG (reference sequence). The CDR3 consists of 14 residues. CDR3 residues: CAWSISPANYGYTF. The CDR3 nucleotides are TGTGCCTGGAGTATTAGCCCAGCTAACTATGGCTACACCTTC.

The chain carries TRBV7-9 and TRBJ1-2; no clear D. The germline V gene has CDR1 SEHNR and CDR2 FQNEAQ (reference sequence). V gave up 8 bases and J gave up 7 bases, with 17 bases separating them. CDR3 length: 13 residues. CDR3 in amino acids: CASRHRTQSGYTF. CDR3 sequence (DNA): TGTGCCAGCCGTCATCGGACCCAAAGTGGCTACACCTTC.

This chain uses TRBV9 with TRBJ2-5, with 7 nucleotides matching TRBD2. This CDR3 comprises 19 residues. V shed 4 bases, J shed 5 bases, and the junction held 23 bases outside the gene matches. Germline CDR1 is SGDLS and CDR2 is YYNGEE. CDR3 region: CASSTSDSGSGRAGETQYF. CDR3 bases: TGTGCCAGCAGCACCAGCGATTCGGGTTCGGGGAGGGCCGGTGAGACCCAGTACTTC.

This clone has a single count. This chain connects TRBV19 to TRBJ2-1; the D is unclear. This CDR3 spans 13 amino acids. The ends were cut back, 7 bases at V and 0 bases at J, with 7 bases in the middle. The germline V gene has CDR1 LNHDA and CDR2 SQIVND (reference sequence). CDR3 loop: CASTKSSYNEQFF. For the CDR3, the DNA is TGTGCCAGTACCAAAAGCTCCTACAATGAGCAGTTCTTC. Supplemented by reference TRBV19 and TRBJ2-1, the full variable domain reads DGGITQSPKYLFRKEGQNVTLSCEQNLNHDAMYWYRQDPGQGLRLIYYSQIVNDFQKGDIAEGYSVSREKKESFPLTVTSAQKNPTAFYLCASTKSSYNEQFFGPGTRLTVL.

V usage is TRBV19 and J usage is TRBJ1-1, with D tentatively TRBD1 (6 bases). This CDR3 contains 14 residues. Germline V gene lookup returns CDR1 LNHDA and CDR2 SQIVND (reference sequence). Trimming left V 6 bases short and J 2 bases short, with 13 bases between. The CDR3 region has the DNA TGTGCCAGTAGGCTCACAGGGATTAACACTGAAGCTTTCTTT. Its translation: CASRLTGINTEAFF.

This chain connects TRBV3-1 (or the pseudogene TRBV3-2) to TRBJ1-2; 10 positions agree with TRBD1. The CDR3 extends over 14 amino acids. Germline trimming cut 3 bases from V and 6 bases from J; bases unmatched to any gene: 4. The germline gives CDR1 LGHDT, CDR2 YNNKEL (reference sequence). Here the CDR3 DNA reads TGTGCCAGCAGCCACCGGGGGACAGGGGATGGCTACACCTTC. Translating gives CASSHRGTGDGYTF.

CDR3 sequence (DNA): TGCGCCAGCAGCTTGATGTGGGGCCAGGCCGACACTGAAGCTTTCTTT. Its protein is CASSLMWGQADTEAFF. This chain joins TRBV5-1 and TRBJ1-1; weak D call: TRBD1 (5 bases). Germline values: CDR1 SGHRS, CDR2 YFSETQ. CDR3 length equals 16 residues. The V end was cut by 1 base, the J end by 3 bases, with 16 bases between.

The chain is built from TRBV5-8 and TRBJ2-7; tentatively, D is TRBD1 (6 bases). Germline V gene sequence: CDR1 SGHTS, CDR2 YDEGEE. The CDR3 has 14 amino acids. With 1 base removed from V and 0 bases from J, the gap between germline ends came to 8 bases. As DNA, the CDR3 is TGTGCCAGCAGCTTGCTCAGGGGCTCCTACGAGCAGTACTTC. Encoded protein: CASSLLRGSYEQYF.

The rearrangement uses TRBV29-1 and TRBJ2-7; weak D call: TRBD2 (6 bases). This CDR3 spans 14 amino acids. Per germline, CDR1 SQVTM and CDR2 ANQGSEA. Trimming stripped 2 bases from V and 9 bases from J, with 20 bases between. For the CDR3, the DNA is TGCAGCGTTGAAAAGGAGCTAGCGACGGGCGGGCAGTACTTC. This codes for CSVEKELATGGQYF.